Below are 11 T cell receptor beta chains sequenced from a single sample in a study of blood T cell repertoires in COVID-19. Produced via immunoSEQ multiplex PCR; TCRdb's table is partial and in-frame only. The data hold approximately 260,000 clones, with 86% observed a single time. The sequenced sample consisted of peripheral blood. The receptors derive from a man aged 18 to 29 with active or convalescent COVID-19.

Note on this clone: The same CDR3 can be traced to other DNA sequences in this sample. The chain uses TRBV12-3 or TRBV12-4 and TRBJ2-2; TRBD2 is a possible D gene (5 bases). This CDR3 has 12 amino acids. V was trimmed by 6 bases and J by 5 bases, leaving 7 bases between them. This CDR3 reads CASSRGTGELFF. CDR3 DNA sequence: TGTGCCAGCAGCCGCGGGACCGGGGAGCTGTTTTTT.

This chain connects TRBV24-1 to TRBJ2-2; 10 positions agree with TRBD1. The CDR3 totals 14 residues. Germline values: CDR1 KGHDR, CDR2 SFDVKD. Trimming cost V 7 bases and J 5 bases; bases outside gene matches: 3. CDR3 nucleotide sequence: TGTGCCACCAGGGACAGGGGGAGAACCGGGGAGCTGTTTTTT. As protein: CATRDRGRTGELFF.

This clone was detected only a few times. The V and J genes are TRBV14 and TRBJ2-7; no firm D call. The germline V gene encodes CDR1 SGHDN and CDR2 FVKESK. The V end lost 4 bases, the J end lost 0 bases, and 4 bases lay between the germline ends. There are 12 residues in the CDR3. The CDR3 sequence: CASSRASYEQYF. As DNA, the CDR3 is TGTGCCAGCAGCCGCGCCTCCTACGAGCAGTACTTC.

The rearrangement uses TRBV6-5 and TRBJ1-3, with TRBD1 matching 9 bases. J lost 8 bases, V lost 6 bases, and 5 bases had no gene match. CDR1 is MNHEY and CDR2 is SVGAGI in the germline V gene. The CDR3 contains 13 residues. The DNA of the CDR3 is TGTGCCAGCAGGCGGACAGGGGTAGACACCATATATTTT. Protein sequence: CASRRTGVDTIYF.

V and J are TRBV6-2 or TRBV6-3 and TRBJ1-1, with D uncertain. Trimming removed 2 bases at V and 2 bases at J, with 6 bases between. From germline, CDR1 is MNHEY and CDR2 SVGEGT. The CDR3 is 13 residues long. CDR3 residues: CASSYRYNTEAFF. CDR3 bases: TGTGCCAGCAGTTACCGTTATAACACTGAAGCTTTCTTT.

J is TRBJ2-1 and V is TRBV7-9, with 12 bases identical to TRBD2. The CDR3 extends over 19 amino acids. Trimming took 5 bases from V and 0 from J; bases not matched to a gene: 11. Germline V gives CDR1 SEHNR, CDR2 FQNEAQ (reference sequence). The CDR3 protein is CASSPRTSGALSSYNEQFF. CDR3 bases: TGTGCCAGCAGCCCACGGACTAGCGGGGCCTTGAGCTCCTACAATGAGCAGTTCTTC.

This clone showed up just a few times. The V call is TRBV6-1, the J call TRBJ1-2; no definite D call. Germline V gene data show CDR1 as MNHNS and CDR2 as SASEGT. The V and J ends lost 1 base and 4 bases respectively, with 7 bases between them. The CDR3 sequence is 13 residues long. For the CDR3, the DNA is TGTGCCAGCAGTGAAGTGTCCGGCTATGGCTACACCTTC. Translation gives CASSEVSGYGYTF.

The chain links TRBV3-1 (or the pseudogene TRBV3-2) to TRBJ1-6, with D tentatively TRBD1 (6 bases). The CDR3 spans 14 residues. The ends were cut back, 4 bases at V and 6 bases at J, with 10 bases in the middle. Germline V gives CDR1 LGHDT, CDR2 YNNKEL (reference sequence). DNA for the CDR3: TGTGCCAGCAGCCCTAACAGGGTTAATTCACCCCTCCACTTT. It specifies CASSPNRVNSPLHF.

The rearrangement uses TRBV5-1 and TRBJ2-5, with a possible D match to TRBD2 (6 bases). Germline assignment: CDR1 SGHRS and CDR2 YFSETQ. This CDR3 has 13 amino acids. Trimming cost V 4 bases and J 3 bases, with 10 bases left between them. CDR3 coding DNA: TGCGCCAGCAGCCGAGGACTAAAAGAGACCCAGTACTTC. Translating gives CASSRGLKETQYF.

The chain couples TRBV7-9 to TRBJ1-2, with D possibly being TRBD1 (5 bases). The CDR3 runs 18 residues. V lost 4 bases, J lost 6 bases, and 27 bases lay in between. Germline V CDR1 and CDR2: SEHNR, FQNEAQ (reference sequence). Written as DNA, the CDR3 is TGTGCCAGCAGCTCCCAGGCGGGACCGGGGGTACGGTTGGATGGCTACACCTTC. Protein sequence: CASSSQAGPGVRLDGYTF.

In DNA, the CDR3 is TGTGCCAGCAGGGTCCTTTTTATCGGGGGTCCTGAAGCTTTCTTT. Encoded protein: CASRVLFIGGPEAFF. The J gene is TRBJ1-1, the V gene TRBV6-5; D is possibly TRBD1 (5 bases). Trimming cost V 6 bases and J 6 bases, with 20 bases left between them. The CDR3 runs to 15 residues. Germline loops: CDR1 MNHEY, CDR2 SVGAGI.